This passage covers 12 T cell receptor beta chains from one sample sequenced in a study of shared clonotypes between healthy human individuals. Some clones are missing from TCRdb's copy, which holds only in-frame ones; the method was immunoSEQ multiplex PCR. This table has around 1,100,000 clones, 70% to 80% appearing once. The sequenced sample was memory CD4+ T cells from PBMCs. Regarding subset: CD45RA-negative fraction. The receptors here all came from a young man in good health. Some clones in this sample may be carry-over from other donors' samples.

The chain couples TRBV4-1 to TRBJ1-2; D is unclear. The CDR3 covers 17 residues. V was pared by 0 bases and J by 2 bases, with 16 bases between. Germline V gene sequence: CDR1 MGHRA, CDR2 YSYEKL. The CDR3 is CASSQDRQAAGNYGYTF. The CDR3 DNA follows: TGCGCCAGCAGCCAAGATCGGCAAGCCGCCGGCAACTATGGCTACACCTTC.

The chain combines TRBV5-5 with TRBJ2-7, with unresolved D. This CDR3 is 13 amino acids long. V shed 5 bases and J shed 2 bases, with 11 bases lying between them. The germline gives CDR1 SGHKS, CDR2 YYEKEE (reference sequence). The CDR3 sequence is CASSWTQAYEQYF. The CDR3 DNA reads TGTGCCAGCAGTTGGACCCAGGCCTACGAGCAGTACTTC.

This sequence joins TRBV6-1 and TRBJ2-7; D might be TRBD2 (5 bases). The CDR3 consists of 13 residues. The germline V and J ends were trimmed by 2 bases and 5 bases, with 10 bases remaining between them. Germline values: CDR1 MNHNS, CDR2 SASEGT. CDR3 residues: CASSEQASNEQYF. CDR3 coding DNA: TGTGCCAGCAGTGAACAGGCTAGCAACGAGCAGTACTTC.

The chain has TRBV5-5 and TRBJ2-7; 7 nucleotides match TRBD1. The germline V gene has CDR1 SGHKS and CDR2 YYEKEE (reference sequence). CDR3 size: 15 residues. The V gene end was trimmed by 5 bases and the J gene end by 3 bases; junction bases not matched to a gene: 11. Here the CDR3 DNA reads TGTGCCAGCAGACCGACAGGGTTGTTATTCTACGAGCAGTACTTC. Translated: CASRPTGLLFYEQYF.

The chain has TRBV9 and TRBJ2-7; TRBD1 agrees at 10 bases. Germline values: CDR1 SGDLS, CDR2 YYNGEE. This CDR3 region has 14 residues. V lost 4 bases and J lost 7; bases outside the gene matches: 8. CDR3: CASSPRQGAGEQYF. CDR3 sequence (DNA): TGTGCCAGCAGCCCACGACAGGGGGCAGGAGAGCAGTACTTC.

This clone has a single count. The V and J genes are TRBV28 and TRBJ2-7, with 10 bases identical to TRBD1. Unmatched junction bases numbered 7, after V lost 6 bases and J lost 5 bases. In germline, CDR1 is MDHEN, CDR2 SYDVKM. This CDR3 has 14 amino acids. The DNA for the CDR3 is TGTGCCAGCAGCCGGGACAGGGGATCCCACGAGCAGTACTTC. Encoded protein: CASSRDRGSHEQYF. Full variable domain (missing parts from reference TRBV28 and TRBJ2-7): DVKVTQSSRYLVKRTGEKVFLECVQDMDHENMFWYRQDPGLGLRLIYFSYDVKMKEKGDIPEGYSVSREKKERFSLILESASTNQTSMYLCASSRDRGSHEQYFGPGTRLTVT.

Notes on this clone: A far larger clone is just one base off, so this is likely a read error. Here the CDR3 omits its conserved ending phenylalanine or tryptophan, so a read error is the likely source. The chain has TRBV29-1 and TRBJ2-3; 9 bases agree with TRBD2. This CDR3 contains 15 residues. With V trimmed by 4 bases and J by 2 bases, 7 bases remained unmatched. Germline CDR1 and CDR2: SQVTM and ANQGSEA. CDR3 nucleotides: TGCAGCGTTGGTTTAGCGGGAGAGATCACAGATACGCAGTATTCT. Translating it yields CSVGLAGEITDTQYS.

The chain is built from TRBV10-3 and TRBJ2-1, with D perhaps matching TRBD1 (6 bases). V lost 3 bases and J 7 bases, leaving 22 bases between the germline ends. The CDR3 consists of 17 residues. The V gene's germline CDR1 is ENHRY and CDR2 SYGVKD. CDR3 sequence reads: CAISDTEKPDRSNEQFF. The CDR3 DNA reads TGTGCCATCAGTGATACCGAAAAGCCAGACAGGTCTAATGAGCAGTTCTTC.

The gene calls are TRBV7-9 and TRBJ2-7; D ambiguous. CDR1 SEHNR and CDR2 FQNEAQ come from the germline V gene (reference sequence). The CDR3 totals 13 residues. Trimming removed 3 bases at V and 1 base at J, with 7 bases between. The chain's CDR3 is CASSFLRSYEQYF. As DNA, the CDR3 is TGTGCCAGCAGCTTCTTAAGGTCCTACGAGCAGTACTTC.

This clone was counted a single time. V usage is TRBV11-2 and J usage is TRBJ1-1; 12 nucleotides align to TRBD1. The trim removed 5 bases at V and 1 base at J, leaving 8 bases unmatched. The CDR3 totals 17 residues. Germline V lookup: CDR1 SGHAT, CDR2 FQNNGV. This CDR3 is CASSLNPGQGANTEAFF. The CDR3 bases are TGTGCCAGCAGCCTAAATCCGGGACAGGGGGCGAACACTGAAGCTTTCTTT.

The chain combines TRBV6-1 with TRBJ1-5; possibly TRBD1 for D (5 bases). Germline V CDR1 and CDR2: MNHNS, SASEGT. This CDR3 spans 15 amino acids. Trimming pared 6 bases from V and 6 bases from J, leaving 18 bases between. This CDR3 reads CASSDLGGGAQPQHF. The CDR3 nucleotides read TGTGCCAGCAGCGATCTGGGCGGAGGGGCTCAGCCCCAGCATTTT.

This clone was seen just once. The rearrangement links TRBV9 to TRBJ2-4; the match to TRBD2 covers 7 bases. Germline CDR1 and CDR2: SGDLS and YYNGEE. This CDR3 contains 14 residues. V lost 4 bases to trimming and J lost 2 bases; unmatched junction nucleotides: 3. CDR3 bases: TGTGCCAGCAGCTCCGGGGGGACCAAAAACATTCAGTACTTC. Translating gives CASSSGGTKNIQYF.